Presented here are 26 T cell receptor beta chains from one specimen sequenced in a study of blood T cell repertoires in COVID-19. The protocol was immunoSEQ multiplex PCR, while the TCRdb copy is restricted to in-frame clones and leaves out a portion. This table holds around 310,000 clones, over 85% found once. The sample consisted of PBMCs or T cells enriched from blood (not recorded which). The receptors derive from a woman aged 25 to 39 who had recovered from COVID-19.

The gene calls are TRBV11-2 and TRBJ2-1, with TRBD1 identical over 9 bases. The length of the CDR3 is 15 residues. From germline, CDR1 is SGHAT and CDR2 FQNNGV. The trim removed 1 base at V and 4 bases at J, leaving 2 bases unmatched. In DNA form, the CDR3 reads TGTGCCAGCAGCTTAGGACAGGGGGTATACAATGAGCAGTTCTTC. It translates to CASSLGQGVYNEQFF.

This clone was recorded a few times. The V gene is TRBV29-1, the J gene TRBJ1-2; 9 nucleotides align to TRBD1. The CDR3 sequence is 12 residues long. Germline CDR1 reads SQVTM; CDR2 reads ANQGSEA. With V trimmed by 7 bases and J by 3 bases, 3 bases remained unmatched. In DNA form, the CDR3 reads TGCAGCGCGGGACAGGGTTACTATGGCTACACCTTC. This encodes CSAGQGYYGYTF.

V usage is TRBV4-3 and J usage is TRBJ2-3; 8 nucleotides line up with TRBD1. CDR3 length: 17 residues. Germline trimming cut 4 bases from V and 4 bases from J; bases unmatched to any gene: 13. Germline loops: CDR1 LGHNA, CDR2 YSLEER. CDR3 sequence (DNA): TGCGCCAGCAGCCCAAGACTTGGGACAGGAGGGGCAGATACGCAGTATTTT. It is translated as CASSPRLGTGGADTQYF.

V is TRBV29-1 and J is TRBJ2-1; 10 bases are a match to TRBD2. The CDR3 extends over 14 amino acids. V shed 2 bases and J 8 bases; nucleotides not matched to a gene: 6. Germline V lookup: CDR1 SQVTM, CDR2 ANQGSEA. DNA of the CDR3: TGCAGCGTTGAATCGGGACTAGCGTTGGATGAGCAGTTCTTC. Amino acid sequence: CSVESGLALDEQFF.

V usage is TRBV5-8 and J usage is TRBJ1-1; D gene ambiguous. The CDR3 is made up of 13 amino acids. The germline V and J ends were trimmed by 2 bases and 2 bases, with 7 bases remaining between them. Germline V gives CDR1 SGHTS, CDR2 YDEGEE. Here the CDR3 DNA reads TGTGCCAGCAGCTTTGAGGTTAACACTGAAGCTTTCTTT. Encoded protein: CASSFEVNTEAFF.

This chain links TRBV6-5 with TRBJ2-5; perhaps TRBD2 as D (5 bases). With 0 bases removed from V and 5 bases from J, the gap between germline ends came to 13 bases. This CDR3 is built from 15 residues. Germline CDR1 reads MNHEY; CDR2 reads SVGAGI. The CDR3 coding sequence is TGTGCCAGCAGTTACTCGGGTTACCGCGGGGAGACCCAGTACTTC. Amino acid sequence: CASSYSGYRGETQYF.

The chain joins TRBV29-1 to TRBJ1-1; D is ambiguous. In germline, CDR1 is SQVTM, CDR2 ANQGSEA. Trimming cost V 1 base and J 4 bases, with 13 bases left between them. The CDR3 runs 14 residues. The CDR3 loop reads CSVEGRLAITEAFF. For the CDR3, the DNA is TGCAGCGTTGAAGGGCGGCTGGCGATCACTGAAGCTTTCTTT.

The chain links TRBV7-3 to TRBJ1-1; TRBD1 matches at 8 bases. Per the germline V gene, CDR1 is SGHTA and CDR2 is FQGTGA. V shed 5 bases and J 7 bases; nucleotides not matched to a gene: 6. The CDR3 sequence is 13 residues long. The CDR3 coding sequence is TGTGCCAGCAGCCCGGGACAGGACCGTGAAGCTTTCTTT. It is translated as CASSPGQDREAFF.

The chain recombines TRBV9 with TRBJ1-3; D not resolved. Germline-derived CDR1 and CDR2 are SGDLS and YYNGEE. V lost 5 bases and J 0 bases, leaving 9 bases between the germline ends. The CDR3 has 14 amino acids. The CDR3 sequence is CASSTTNSGNTIYF. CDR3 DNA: TGTGCCAGCAGTACGACAAACTCTGGAAACACCATATATTTT.

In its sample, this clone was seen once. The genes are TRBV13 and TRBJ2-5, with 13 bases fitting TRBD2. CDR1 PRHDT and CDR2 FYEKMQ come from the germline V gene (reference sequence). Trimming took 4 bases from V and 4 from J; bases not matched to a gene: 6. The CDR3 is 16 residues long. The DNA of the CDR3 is TGTGCCAGCAGCTACGGACTAGCGGGAGTGGGAGAGACCCAGTACTTC. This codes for CASSYGLAGVGETQYF.

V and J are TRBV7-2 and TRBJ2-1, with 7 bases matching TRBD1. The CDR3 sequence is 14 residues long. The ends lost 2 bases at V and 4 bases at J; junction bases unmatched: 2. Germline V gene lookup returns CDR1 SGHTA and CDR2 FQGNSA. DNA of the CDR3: TGTGCCAGCAGCTTAAGGGGGCTATACAATGAGCAGTTCTTC. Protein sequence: CASSLRGLYNEQFF.

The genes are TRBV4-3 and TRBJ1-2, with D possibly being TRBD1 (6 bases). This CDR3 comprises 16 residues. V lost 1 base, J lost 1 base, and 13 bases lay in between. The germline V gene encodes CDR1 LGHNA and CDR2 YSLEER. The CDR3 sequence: CASSQVPRQVNYGYTF. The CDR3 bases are TGCGCCAGCAGCCAAGTTCCAAGACAGGTTAACTATGGCTACACCTTC.

For the CDR3, the DNA is TGTGCCAGCAGCACGCTTAGCGGAGCGCCCTACGAGCAGTACTTC. Translation gives CASSTLSGAPYEQYF. J is TRBJ2-7 and V is TRBV5-4; tentatively, D is TRBD2 (6 bases). Germline V gives CDR1 SGHNT, CDR2 YYREEE (reference sequence). Trimming removed 4 bases at V and 2 bases at J, with 16 bases between. The CDR3 spans 15 residues.

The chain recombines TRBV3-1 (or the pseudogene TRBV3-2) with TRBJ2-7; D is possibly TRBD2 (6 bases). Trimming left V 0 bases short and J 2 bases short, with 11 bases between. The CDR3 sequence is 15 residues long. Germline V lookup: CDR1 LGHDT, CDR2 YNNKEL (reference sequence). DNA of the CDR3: TGTGCCAGCAGCCAAGATCGCAGGAGGGCCTACGAGCAGTACTTC. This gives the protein CASSQDRRRAYEQYF.

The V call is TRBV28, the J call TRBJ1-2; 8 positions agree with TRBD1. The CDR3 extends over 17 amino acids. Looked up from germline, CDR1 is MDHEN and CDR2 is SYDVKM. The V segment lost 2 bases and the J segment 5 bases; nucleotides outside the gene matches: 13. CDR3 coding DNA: TGTGCCAGCAGTTTAATGGGGGCAGGGGGCCCGTCTTATGGCTACACCTTC. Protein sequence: CASSLMGAGGPSYGYTF.

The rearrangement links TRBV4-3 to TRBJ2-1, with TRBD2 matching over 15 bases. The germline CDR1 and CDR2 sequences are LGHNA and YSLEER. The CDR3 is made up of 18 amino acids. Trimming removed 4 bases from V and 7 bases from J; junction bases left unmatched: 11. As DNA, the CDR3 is TGCGCCAGCAGCCGTAACTCCGGGACTAGCGGGAGGTTAAATGAGCAGTTCTTC. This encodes CASSRNSGTSGRLNEQFF.

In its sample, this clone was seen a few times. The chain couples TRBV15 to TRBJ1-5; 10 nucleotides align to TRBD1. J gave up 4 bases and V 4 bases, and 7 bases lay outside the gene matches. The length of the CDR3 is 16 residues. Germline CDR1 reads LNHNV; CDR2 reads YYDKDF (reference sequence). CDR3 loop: CATSTLGQGRNQPQHF. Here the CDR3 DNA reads TGTGCCACCAGCACCCTGGGACAGGGGAGGAATCAGCCCCAGCATTTT.

CDR3 bases: TGTGCCAGTAGTCGGCAGGGGAGTAATCAGCCCCAGCATTTT. The encoded protein is CASSRQGSNQPQHF. The chain has TRBV19 and TRBJ1-5; a possible D gene is TRBD1 (6 bases). This CDR3 has 14 residues. Germline values: CDR1 LNHDA, CDR2 SQIVND (reference sequence). Deletions cut 5 bases from V and 4 bases from J, with 12 bases between.

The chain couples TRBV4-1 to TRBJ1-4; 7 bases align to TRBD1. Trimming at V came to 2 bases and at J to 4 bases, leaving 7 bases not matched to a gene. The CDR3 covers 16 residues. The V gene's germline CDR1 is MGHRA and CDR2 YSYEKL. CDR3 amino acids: CASSQFGGQFNEKLFF. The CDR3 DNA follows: TGCGCCAGCAGCCAATTCGGGGGACAGTTTAATGAAAAACTGTTTTTT.

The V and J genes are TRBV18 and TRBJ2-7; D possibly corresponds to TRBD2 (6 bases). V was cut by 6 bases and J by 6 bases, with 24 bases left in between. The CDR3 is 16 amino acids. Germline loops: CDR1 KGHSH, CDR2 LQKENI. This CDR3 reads CASSSVAGKPPGEQYF. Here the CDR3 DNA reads TGTGCCAGCTCCTCGGTTGCGGGGAAGCCTCCCGGCGAGCAGTACTTC.

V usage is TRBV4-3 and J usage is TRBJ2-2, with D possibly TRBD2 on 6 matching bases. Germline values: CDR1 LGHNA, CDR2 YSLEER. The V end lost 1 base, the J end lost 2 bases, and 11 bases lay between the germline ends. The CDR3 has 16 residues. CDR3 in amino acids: CASSQGVGGNTGELFF. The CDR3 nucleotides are TGCGCCAGCAGCCAAGGGGTGGGAGGAAACACCGGGGAGCTGTTTTTT.

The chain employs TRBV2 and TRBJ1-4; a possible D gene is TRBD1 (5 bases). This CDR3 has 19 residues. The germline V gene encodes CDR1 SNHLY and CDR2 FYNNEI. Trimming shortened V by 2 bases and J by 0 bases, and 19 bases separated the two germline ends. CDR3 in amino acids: CASSEFGAGLGTTNEKLFF. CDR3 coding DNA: TGTGCCAGCAGTGAATTTGGTGCAGGGTTGGGAACAACTAATGAAAAACTGTTTTTT.

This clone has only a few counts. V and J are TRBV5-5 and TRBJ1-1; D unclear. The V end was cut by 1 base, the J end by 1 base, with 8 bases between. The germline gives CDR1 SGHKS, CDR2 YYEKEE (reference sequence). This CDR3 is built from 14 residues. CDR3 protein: CASSLQVSNTEAFF. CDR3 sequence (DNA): TGTGCCAGCAGCTTGCAGGTCTCGAACACTGAAGCTTTCTTT.

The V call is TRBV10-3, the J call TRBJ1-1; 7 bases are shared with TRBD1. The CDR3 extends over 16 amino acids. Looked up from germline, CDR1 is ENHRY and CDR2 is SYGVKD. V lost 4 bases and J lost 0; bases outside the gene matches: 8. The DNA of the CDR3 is TGTGCCATCAGTGGGGCCGACAGGGACATGAACACTGAAGCTTTCTTT. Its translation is CAISGADRDMNTEAFF.

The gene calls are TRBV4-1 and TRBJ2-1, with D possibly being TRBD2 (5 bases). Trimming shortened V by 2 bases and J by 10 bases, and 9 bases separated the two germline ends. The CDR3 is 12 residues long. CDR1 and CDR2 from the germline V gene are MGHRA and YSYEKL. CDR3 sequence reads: CASSQTSGEQFF. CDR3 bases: TGCGCCAGCAGCCAAACGTCGGGAGAGCAGTTCTTC.

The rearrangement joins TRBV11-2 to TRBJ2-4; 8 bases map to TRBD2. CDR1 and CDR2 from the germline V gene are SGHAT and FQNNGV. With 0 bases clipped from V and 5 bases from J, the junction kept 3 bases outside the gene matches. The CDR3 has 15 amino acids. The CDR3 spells CASSLDGGLENIQYF. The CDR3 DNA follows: TGTGCCAGCAGCTTAGACGGGGGACTAGAAAACATTCAGTACTTC.